Listed here are 7 T cell receptor beta chains from one sample, sequenced in a study of cytomegalovirus exposure and HLA in healthy donors. Sequenced by immunoSEQ multiplex PCR; TCRdb stores in-frame clones only, minus some. The sample lists 140,000 or so clones, roughly nine tenths occurring once. The sample consisted of PBMCs. Receptors were obtained from a woman aged 18-29 years in good health and CMV-seropositive.

The chain recombines TRBV19 with TRBJ2-7, with no clear D. This CDR3 has 14 residues. Germline CDR1 is LNHDA and CDR2 is SQIVND (reference sequence). Trimming took 7 bases from V and 0 from J, leaving 13 bases between them. The CDR3 loop reads CASKASLGSYEQYF. For the CDR3, the DNA is TGTGCCAGTAAGGCCAGCCTAGGCTCCTACGAGCAGTACTTC.

The genes are TRBV10-3 and TRBJ1-5; 8 bases map to TRBD1. The J segment lost 5 bases and the V segment lost 10 bases, leaving 7 bases of the junction unmatched. There are 13 residues in the CDR3. The germline gives CDR1 ENHRY, CDR2 SYGVKD. The CDR3 spells CANGETGDQPQHF. The CDR3 region has the DNA TGTGCCAATGGGGAGACAGGGGATCAGCCCCAGCATTTT.

This rearrangement joins TRBV5-4 to TRBJ2-2; TRBD2 aligns across 7 bases. Germline lookup yields CDR1 SGHNT and CDR2 YYREEE (reference sequence). Trimming took 4 bases from V and 2 from J; bases not matched to a gene: 14. The CDR3 is 18 amino acids. The CDR3 nucleotides are TGTGCCAGCAGCGCCCCCGAGGGAGCGGGGCGAAACACCGGGGAGCTGTTTTTT. Translated: CASSAPEGAGRNTGELFF.

The V call is TRBV18, the J call TRBJ2-2; 9 bases align to TRBD1. Germline V gene data show CDR1 as KGHSH and CDR2 as LQKENI. Unmatched junction bases numbered 10, after V lost 5 bases and J lost 6 bases. This CDR3 has 16 residues. The CDR3 protein is CASSSNRGRSAGELFF. The CDR3 nucleotides are TGTGCCAGCTCATCTAACAGGGGGCGCTCGGCCGGGGAGCTGTTTTTT.

The genes are TRBV28 and TRBJ2-7; no firm D call. CDR3 length equals 14 residues. Germline assignment: CDR1 MDHEN and CDR2 SYDVKM. Deletions cut 3 bases from V and 1 base from J, with 10 bases between. In nucleotides, the CDR3 is TGTGCCAGCAGTTTTTACGCTAAGTCCTACGAGCAGTACTTC. Amino acid sequence: CASSFYAKSYEQYF. Looking up the rest from reference TRBV28 and TRBJ2-7 gives the full variable domain: DVKVTQSSRYLVKRTGEKVFLECVQDMDHENMFWYRQDPGLGLRLIYFSYDVKMKEKGDIPEGYSVSREKKERFSLILESASTNQTSMYLCASSFYAKSYEQYFGPGTRLTVT.

This chain joins TRBV15 and TRBJ2-1, with 9 bases lining up with TRBD1. Germline CDR1 LNHNV, CDR2 YYDKDF (reference sequence). There are 14 residues in the CDR3. V lost 5 bases, J lost 9 bases, and 8 bases stayed unmatched. In nucleotides, the CDR3 is TGTGCCACCAGCGCGCGAGGGACAGGGCCTGAGCAGTTCTTC. It is translated as CATSARGTGPEQFF.

The chain uses TRBV5-1 and TRBJ2-5, with D possibly matching TRBD2 (5 bases). Germline V gene data show CDR1 as SGHRS and CDR2 as YFSETQ. Trimming pared 5 bases from V and 1 base from J, leaving 9 bases between. There are 13 residues in the CDR3. The CDR3 protein is CASSQAGQETQYF. CDR3 DNA sequence: TGCGCCAGCAGTCAGGCGGGCCAAGAGACCCAGTACTTC.